Sequencing of this TCR beta chain was carried out in a study of radiotherapy plus CTLA-4 blockade in lung cancer. TCRdb's copy holds only in-frame clones and misses some; the assay was immunoSEQ multiplex PCR. The sample consists of tens of thousands of clones, more than 75% of them appearing once. The CDR3 runs 15 residues. V lost 6 bases and J 6 bases, leaving 17 bases between the germline ends. Looked up from germline, CDR1 is MNHEY and CDR2 is SVGAGI. This rearrangement joins TRBV6-5 to TRBJ2-2, with no clear D. The starting material was peripheral blood, obtained from a patient treated with radiotherapy plus ipilimumab. The TCR sequence derives from a human donor with non-small cell lung cancer whose response to radiotherapy plus ipilimumab could not be evaluated. The CDR3 coding sequence is TGTGCCAGCAGCGAGGCCCAGCTGATACCCGGGGAGCTGTTTTTT. This sequence encodes CASSEAQLIPGELFF.